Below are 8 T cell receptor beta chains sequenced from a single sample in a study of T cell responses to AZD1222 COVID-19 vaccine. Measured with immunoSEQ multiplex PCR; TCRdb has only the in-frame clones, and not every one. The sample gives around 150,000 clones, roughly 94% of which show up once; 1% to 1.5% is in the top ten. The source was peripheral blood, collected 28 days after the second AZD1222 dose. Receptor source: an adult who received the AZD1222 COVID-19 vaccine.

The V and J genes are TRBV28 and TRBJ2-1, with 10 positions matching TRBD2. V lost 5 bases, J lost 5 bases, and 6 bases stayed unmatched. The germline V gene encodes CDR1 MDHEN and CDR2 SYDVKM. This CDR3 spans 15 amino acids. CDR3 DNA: TGTGCCAGCAGTCCCAGCGGGAGGGAGGACAATGAGCAGTTCTTC. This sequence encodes CASSPSGREDNEQFF.

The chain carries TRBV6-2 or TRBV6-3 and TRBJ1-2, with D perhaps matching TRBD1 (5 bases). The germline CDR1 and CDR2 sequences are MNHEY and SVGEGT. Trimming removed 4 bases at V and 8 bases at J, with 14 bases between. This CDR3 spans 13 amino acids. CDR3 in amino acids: CASSSTVREGYTF. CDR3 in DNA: TGTGCCAGCAGTTCTACGGTCAGGGAGGGCTACACCTTC.

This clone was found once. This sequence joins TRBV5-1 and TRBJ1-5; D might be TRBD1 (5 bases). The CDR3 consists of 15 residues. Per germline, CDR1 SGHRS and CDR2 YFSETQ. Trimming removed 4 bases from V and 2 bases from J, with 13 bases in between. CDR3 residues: CASSQSGGGNQPQHF. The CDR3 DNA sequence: TGCGCCAGCAGCCAATCCGGGGGGGGCAATCAGCCCCAGCATTTT.

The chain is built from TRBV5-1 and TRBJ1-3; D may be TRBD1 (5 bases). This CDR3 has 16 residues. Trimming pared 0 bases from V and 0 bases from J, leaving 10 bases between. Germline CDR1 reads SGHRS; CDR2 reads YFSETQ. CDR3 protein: CASSLVGRDSGNTIYF. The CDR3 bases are TGCGCCAGCAGCTTGGTAGGCAGGGACTCTGGAAACACCATATATTTT.

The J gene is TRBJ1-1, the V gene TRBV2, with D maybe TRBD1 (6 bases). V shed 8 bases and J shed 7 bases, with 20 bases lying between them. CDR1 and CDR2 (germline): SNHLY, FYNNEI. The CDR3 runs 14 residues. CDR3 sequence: CASLPRGTSGEAFF. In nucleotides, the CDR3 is TGTGCCAGCCTCCCAAGGGGGACATCAGGTGAAGCTTTCTTT.

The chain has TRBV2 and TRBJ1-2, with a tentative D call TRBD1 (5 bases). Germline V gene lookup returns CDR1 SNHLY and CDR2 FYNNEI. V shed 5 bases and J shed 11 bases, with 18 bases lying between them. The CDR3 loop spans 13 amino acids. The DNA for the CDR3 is TGTGCCAGCAGTCCGGCCGGGGGGTCGAGGTACACCTTC. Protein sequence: CASSPAGGSRYTF.

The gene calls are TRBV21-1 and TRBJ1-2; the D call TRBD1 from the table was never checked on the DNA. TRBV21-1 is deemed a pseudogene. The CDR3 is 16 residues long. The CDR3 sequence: CASSAFWTGGAFGYTF. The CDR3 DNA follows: TGTGCCAGCAGCGCATTCTGGACAGGGGGCGCGTTTGGCTACACCTTC.

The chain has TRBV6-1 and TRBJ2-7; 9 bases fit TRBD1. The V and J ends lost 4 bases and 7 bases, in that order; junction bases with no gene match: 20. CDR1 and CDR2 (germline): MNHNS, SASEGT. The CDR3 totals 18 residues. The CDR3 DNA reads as TGTGCCAGCAGTGGAGCGAGACCTGACAGGGGGGCCCCTTGGGAGCAGTACTTC. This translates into CASSGARPDRGAPWEQYF.